These 13 T cell receptor beta chains came from one sample sequenced in a study of shared clonotypes between healthy human individuals. TCRdb's table, derived via immunoSEQ multiplex PCR, lists solely in-frame clones and lacks some. The sample lists around 99,000 clones, 68% occurring once. The specimen was memory CD8+ T cells sorted from blood. Described subset: CD45RO+ cells pooled with CCR7-negative TemRA cells. These receptors were taken from a man aged 30 to 39 in good health.

This chain joins TRBV9 and TRBJ2-1, with 8 bases lining up with TRBD2. Trimming at V came to 0 bases and at J to 7 bases, leaving 9 bases not matched to a gene. CDR3 length: 16 residues. Germline V gene data show CDR1 as SGDLS and CDR2 as YYNGEE. The CDR3 loop reads CASSVETGGPSNEQFF. CDR3 sequence (DNA): TGTGCCAGCAGCGTAGAGACGGGAGGGCCTTCTAATGAGCAGTTCTTC.

This chain uses TRBV18 with TRBJ2-7; 7 bases match TRBD2. Germline V gene lookup returns CDR1 KGHSH and CDR2 LQKENI. This CDR3 has 15 amino acids. The trim removed 4 bases at V and 0 bases at J, leaving 6 bases unmatched. Here the CDR3 reads CASSREGMGSYEQYF. The CDR3 DNA sequence: TGTGCCAGCTCACGGGAGGGTATGGGCTCCTACGAGCAGTACTTC.

The rearrangement uses TRBV11-3 and TRBJ2-2; D unclear. Looked up from germline, CDR1 is SGHNT and CDR2 is YENEEA. The CDR3 extends over 15 amino acids. V dropped 4 bases and J dropped 0 bases, with 9 bases sitting between them. CDR3 residues: CASSSYDANTGELFF. The DNA for the CDR3 is TGTGCCAGCAGCTCCTATGACGCGAACACCGGGGAGCTGTTTTTT. The full variable domain, completed using reference TRBV11-3 and TRBJ2-2, is EAGVVQSPRYKIIEKKQPVAFWCNPISGHNTLYWYLQNLGQGPELLIRYENEEAVDDSQLPKDRFSAERLKGVDSTLKIQPAELGDSAVYLCASSSYDANTGELFFGEGSRLTVL.

This clone was seen a handful of times. V gene TRBV5-1 combines with J gene TRBJ2-1, with 8 nucleotides matching TRBD2. The CDR3 is 15 amino acids. The germline V gene encodes CDR1 SGHRS and CDR2 YFSETQ. V was pared by 6 bases and J by 0 bases, with 5 bases of the junction left unmatched. In DNA form, the CDR3 reads TGCGCCAGCACACCGGGACTAGGCTCCTACAATGAGCAGTTCTTC. It encodes CASTPGLGSYNEQFF.

This clone was seen at least ten times. J is TRBJ1-3 and V is TRBV28; 7 positions match TRBD1. In germline, CDR1 is MDHEN, CDR2 SYDVKM. Trimming took 3 bases from V and 0 from J; bases not matched to a gene: 8. The CDR3 spans 17 residues. CDR3 sequence: CASSFPGQSYSGNTIYF. The CDR3 bases are TGTGCCAGCAGTTTTCCGGGACAGAGTTACTCTGGAAACACCATATATTTT.

In its sample, this clone was seen many times. This sequence may be a read error, since a much larger clone differs from it by one base. This chain's CDR3 is CASSESSGANVLTF. CDR3 bases: TGTGCCAGCAGTGAAAGCTCTGGGGCCAACGTCCTGACTTTC. The gene calls are TRBV6-5 and TRBJ2-6; no clear D. The CDR3 runs to 14 residues. The V gene's germline CDR1 is MNHEY and CDR2 SVGAGI. V dropped 5 bases and J dropped 0 bases, with 5 bases sitting between them.

This clone was seen only a few times. This chain uses TRBV6-5 with TRBJ2-3; D uncertain. Germline values: CDR1 MNHEY, CDR2 SVGAGI. The CDR3 consists of 15 residues. Trimming stripped 6 bases from V and 1 base from J, with 14 bases between. The CDR3 nucleotides read TGTGCCAGCAGCTACGGTTCTATACGCACAGATACGCAGTATTTT. Encoded protein: CASSYGSIRTDTQYF.

The J gene is TRBJ2-7, the V gene TRBV5-1, with 9 bases fitting TRBD1. The CDR3 is 15 amino acids. Germline loops: CDR1 SGHRS, CDR2 YFSETQ. The ends lost 0 bases at V and 5 bases at J; junction bases unmatched: 6. For the CDR3, the DNA is TGCGCCAGCAGCTTGGGGGACAGGGACCTTCACGAGCAGTACTTC. As protein: CASSLGDRDLHEQYF. The entire variable domain, with the rest obtained from reference TRBV5-1 and TRBJ2-7, is as follows: KAGVTQTPRYLIKTRGQQVTLSCSPISGHRSVSWYQQTPGQGLQFLFEYFSETQRNKGNFPGRFSGRQFSNSRSEMNVSTLELGDSALYLCASSLGDRDLHEQYFGPGTRLTVT.

The rearrangement links TRBV27 to TRBJ1-5, with D perhaps TRBD1 (5 bases). The V gene's germline CDR1 is MNHEY and CDR2 SMNVEV (reference sequence). Trimming stripped 8 bases from V and 3 bases from J, with 17 bases between. This CDR3 spans 15 amino acids. CDR3 residues: CASLSFFGANQPQHF. For the CDR3, the DNA is TGTGCCAGCCTATCCTTCTTCGGGGCCAATCAGCCCCAGCATTTT.

This clone came up once. This sequence joins TRBV7-9 and TRBJ2-7, with 8 bases identical to TRBD2. Germline V gene sequence: CDR1 SEHNR, CDR2 FQNEAQ (reference sequence). V trimming: 5 bases; J trimming: 3 bases; junction bases outside the gene matches: 9. CDR3 length equals 15 residues. This chain's CDR3 is CASSPPGSGIYEQYF. DNA for the CDR3: TGTGCCAGCAGCCCCCCCGGTAGCGGGATCTACGAGCAGTACTTC.

The sample holds one count of this clone. This sequence joins TRBV21-1 and TRBJ1-5. TRBV21-1 corresponds to a pseudogene. The CDR3 consists of 15 residues. This CDR3 reads CASITHRDSIQPQHF. For the CDR3, the DNA is TGTGCCAGCATCACCCACCGGGATTCAATACAGCCCCAGCATTTT.

V is TRBV6-5 and J is TRBJ2-7; the match to TRBD1 covers 10 bases. CDR1 and CDR2 from the germline V gene are MNHEY and SVGAGI. This CDR3 contains 14 residues. V gave up 0 bases and J gave up 5 bases; unmatched junction bases: 1. This chain's CDR3 is CASSYSGTGDEQYF. The CDR3 DNA reads TGTGCCAGCAGTTACTCGGGGACAGGGGACGAGCAGTACTTC.

This clone was seen only a few times. The chain employs TRBV28 and TRBJ2-3; 7 bases match TRBD2. This CDR3 is built from 14 residues. Germline loops: CDR1 MDHEN, CDR2 SYDVKM. Unmatched junction bases numbered 1, after V lost 3 bases and J lost 1 base. This chain's CDR3 is CASSFLAGTDTQYF. The CDR3 coding sequence is TGTGCCAGCAGTTTCCTAGCGGGCACAGATACGCAGTATTTT.